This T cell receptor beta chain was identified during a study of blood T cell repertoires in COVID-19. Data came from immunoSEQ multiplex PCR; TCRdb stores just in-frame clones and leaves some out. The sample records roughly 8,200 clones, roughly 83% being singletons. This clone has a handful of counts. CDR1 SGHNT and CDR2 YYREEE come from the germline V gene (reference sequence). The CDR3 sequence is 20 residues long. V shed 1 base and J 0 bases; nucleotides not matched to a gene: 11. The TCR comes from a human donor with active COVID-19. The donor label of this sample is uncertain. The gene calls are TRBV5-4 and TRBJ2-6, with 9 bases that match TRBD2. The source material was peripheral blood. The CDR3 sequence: CASSLLGRLAASSGANVLTF. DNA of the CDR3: TGTGCCAGCAGCTTGTTAGGGAGACTAGCGGCAAGCTCTGGGGCCAACGTCCTGACTTTC. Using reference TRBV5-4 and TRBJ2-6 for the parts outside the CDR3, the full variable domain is ETGVTQSPTHLIKTRGQQVTLRCSSQSGHNTVSWYQQALGQGPQFIFQYYREEENGRGNFPPRFSGLQFPNYSSELNVNALELDDSALYLCASSLLGRLAASSGANVLTFGAGSRLTVL.